The rows below give T cell receptor beta chains drawn from one sample of a study of blood T cell repertoires in COVID-19. The protocol was immunoSEQ multiplex PCR, while the TCRdb copy is restricted to in-frame clones and leaves out a portion. The sample has around 300,000 clones; roughly 89% are singletons. The sample was PBMCs or T cells enriched from blood (not recorded which). The receptors here all came from a woman aged 40 to 50 who had recovered from COVID-19. Both conserved end residues are part of each CDR3. D genes are given only for firm matches. Clone size is not always given. Where it is, it says once, few, many or a class for expanded clones.

v_call	clone_size	j_call	d_call	cdr3_aa	cdr3_nt
TRBV6-2/TRBV6-3	NA	TRBJ1-1	NA	CASSIGVYTEAFF	TGTGCCAGCAGTATAGGGGTGTACACTGAAGCTTTCTTT
TRBV13	NA	TRBJ2-1	NA	CASSSRDNEQFF	TGTGCCAGCAGCTCCAGGGACAATGAGCAGTTCTTC
TRBV4-2	NA	TRBJ1-5	NA	CASSQDEKQGGQPQHF	TGTGCCAGCAGCCAAGATGAAAAACAGGGCGGTCAGCCCCAGCATTTT
TRBV29-1	NA	TRBJ1-1	NA	CSVKSLGAGNTEAFF	TGCAGCGTTAAAAGTTTGGGGGCTGGGAACACTGAAGCTTTCTTT
TRBV5-6	NA	TRBJ1-2	TRBD1	CASRTTGTGVIYGYTF	TGTGCCAGCAGAACCACCGGGACAGGGGTGATCTATGGCTACACCTTC
TRBV7-9	NA	TRBJ2-2	NA	CASSLTGNTGELFF	TGTGCCAGCAGCCTTACGGGTAACACCGGGGAGCTGTTTTTT
TRBV18	once	TRBJ2-1	TRBD2	CASSLAGGPLLVPRGSYNEQFF	TGTGCCAGCTCGCTAGCGGGGGGCCCGTTGTTAGTCCCCAGGGGCTCCTACAATGAGCAGTTCTTC
TRBV19	NA	TRBJ2-1	NA	CASNPASGASEQFF	TGTGCCAGTAATCCGGCCTCAGGGGCTTCTGAGCAGTTCTTC
TRBV18	NA	TRBJ2-7	NA	CASSSGVHEQYF	TGTGCCAGCTCCTCAGGGGTCCACGAGCAGTACTTC
TRBV11-3	NA	TRBJ1-2	TRBD1	CASSKQGRGYTF	TGTGCCAGCAGTAAACAGGGGAGGGGCTACACCTTC
TRBV13	once	TRBJ2-1	TRBD2	CASSLFLAVSYNEQFF	TGTGCCAGCAGCTTATTCCTAGCGGTGAGCTACAATGAGCAGTTCTTC
TRBV5-6	NA	TRBJ2-7	TRBD1	CASSFLGGTYEQYF	TGTGCCAGCAGCTTTCTAGGGGGCACATACGAGCAGTACTTC
TRBV15	NA	TRBJ1-1	TRBD1	CATTLDRGNTEAFF	TGTGCCACCACCTTAGACAGGGGAAACACTGAAGCTTTCTTT
TRBV30	NA	TRBJ2-6	NA	CAWSRQGFMTGANVLTF	TGTGCCTGGAGCCGTCAGGGTTTCATGACGGGGGCCAACGTCCTGACTTTC
TRBV6-5	NA	TRBJ1-2	NA	CASKGPALYGYTF	TGTGCCAGCAAGGGGCCCGCGCTCTATGGCTACACCTTC
TRBV19	NA	TRBJ2-7	NA	CASSIDPRDRASSYEQYF	TGTGCCAGTAGTATAGATCCCCGGGATCGCGCAAGCTCCTACGAGCAGTACTTC
TRBV18	NA	TRBJ1-2	TRBD1	CASSPNRGEGGGYTF	TGTGCCAGCTCACCCAACAGGGGCGAAGGTGGTGGCTACACCTTC
TRBV11-2	NA	TRBJ1-5	NA	CASSPGRNQPQHF	TGTGCCAGCAGCCCAGGGCGGAATCAGCCCCAGCATTTT
TRBV5-1	NA	TRBJ2-2	TRBD2	CASSLFPGLAHLKDTGELFF	TGCGCCAGCAGCTTGTTCCCTGGACTAGCCCACTTAAAGGACACCGGGGAGCTGTTTTTT
TRBV19	once	TRBJ2-5	TRBD1	CASMGGGTGEETQYF	TGTGCCAGTATGGGAGGAGGGACAGGAGAAGAGACCCAGTACTTC
TRBV2	NA	TRBJ1-5	NA	CASSDGGGAGQPQHF	TGTGCCAGCAGTGACGGCGGGGGGGCAGGGCAGCCCCAGCATTTT
TRBV7-2	NA	TRBJ2-3	NA	CASSLRGSADTDTQYF	TGTGCCAGCAGCTTAAGGGGGAGCGCCGACACAGATACGCAGTATTTT